This TCR beta chain was obtained from a study of human T cells and chemical hapten exposure. Study-wide findings and caveats: Against controls, expanded TCRs gave rise to significantly more large CDR3 similarity clusters. Healthy people's immune response may differ from that of the donors, who had alopecia.

Under the authors' procedure: The median was roughly 100,000 TCRs per sample, ranging about 23,224 to 690,600. TCRdb reprocessed the RACE reads with MiXCR, giving one entry per CDR3 protein. These V and J calls rely on TCRdb rather than the paper's analysis. The sample includes about 190,000 distinct CDR3 sequences, more than 20% seen only once; the top ten take roughly 2.4%. Documented time point: patch test 3, about 24 weeks after DPC sensitization. Treatment specified: therapeutic diphenylcyclopropenone sensitization with weekly scalp DPC. CDR3 length: 13 amino acids. V lost 2 bases to trimming and J lost 4 bases, with 8 bases between them. About this clonotype itself: Its antigen is not known.

Sequenced material: whole blood, taken in connection with sensitization to the hapten diphenylcyclopropenone (DPC). This TCR was recovered from a woman between 40 and 50 years old with alopecia areata. Some clones in this sample may be carry-over from other donors' samples. The chain employs TRBV12-3 or TRBV12-4 and TRBJ1-2; D remains unclear. CDR3 coding DNA: TGTGCCAGCAGTTTAAACACGTTCTATGGCTACACCTTC. It is translated as CASSLNTFYGYTF.